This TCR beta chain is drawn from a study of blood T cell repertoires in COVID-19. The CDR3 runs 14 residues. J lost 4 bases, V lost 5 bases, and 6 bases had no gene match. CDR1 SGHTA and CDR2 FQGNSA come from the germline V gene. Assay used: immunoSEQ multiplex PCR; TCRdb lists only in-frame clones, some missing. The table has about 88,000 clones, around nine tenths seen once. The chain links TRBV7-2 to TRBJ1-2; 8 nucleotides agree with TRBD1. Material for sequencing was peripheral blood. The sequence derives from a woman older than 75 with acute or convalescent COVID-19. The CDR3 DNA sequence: TGTGCCAGCAGCCCGGGGACAGGTTTCTATGGCTACACCTTC. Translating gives CASSPGTGFYGYTF.